The source of this T cell receptor beta chain is a study of cytomegalovirus exposure and HLA in healthy donors. With 60 Vbeta and 13 Jbeta primers, the PCR was carried out. The protocol was immunoSEQ multiplex PCR, while the TCRdb copy is restricted to in-frame clones and leaves out a portion. The data hold roughly 80,000 clones, with approximately 80% observed a single time. The CDR3 spans 16 residues. J lost 3 bases, V lost 5 bases, and 7 bases had no gene match. Germline CDR1 SEHNR, CDR2 FQNEAQ (reference sequence). This clonotype was sampled from a man aged 35-49 years in good health and CMV-seronegative. The chain couples TRBV7-9 to TRBJ1-5; 10 nucleotides agree with TRBD1. Material: PBMCs. The DNA for the CDR3 is TGTGCCAGCAGCCCCCAGGGACAGGGGAACAATCAGCCCCAGCATTTT. Its translation is CASSPQGQGNNQPQHF.